The 19 T cell receptor beta chains below come from one sample, sequenced in a study of tumor-infiltrating lymphocytes in primary liver carcinoma. Unsorted bulk tissue (roughly 19-31 mg) underwent RNA and DNA co-extraction. Total RNA (approximately 0.5 ug) served as template for TCR beta cDNA synthesis primed by a constant-region primer. Generation of the TCR beta libraries relied on three nested multiplex PCR rounds using slightly modified ARM-PCR. Running around 9 cycles apiece, the first two PCR rounds relied on TRBV1-TRBV30 forward primers together with a C-beta reverse primer. TCRdb reprocessed the multiplex PCR reads with MiXCR, giving one entry per CDR3 protein. The sample has roughly 30,000 distinct CDR3 sequences, 60% to 80% seen once; the top ten hold under 35%. Sequencing was carried out using liver tumor tissue from sampling region 3. Subset noted: tumor region T3, left-lateral pole. The receptors were sampled from a woman in her 30s with primary liver carcinoma and hepatitis B virus infection.

This clonotype appeared a few times. The CDR3 does not end in the conserved phenylalanine or tryptophan, so this is likely a read error. The DNA is omitted, as the CDR3 cannot be located on it reliably, and the CDR3 follows TCRdb's listing. V gene TRBV6-5 combines with J gene TRBJ1-5; TRBD1 was called by the table and not checked on the DNA. Germline assignment: CDR1 MNHEY and CDR2 SVGAGI. Ends included, the CDR3 has 14 residues. Here the CDR3 reads CASRPQQGGQPPHS.

This clonotype was detected only once. The germline gene is not matched at one end of the junction; a read error may be the cause. The chain joins TRBV5-4 to TRBJ2-3; TRBD2 matches at 10 bases. Germline-derived CDR1 and CDR2 are SGHNT and YYREEE (reference sequence). CDR3 length: 18 residues. The CDR3 protein is CASSNAAASGSRTVTQYF. CDR3 DNA sequence: TGTGCCAGCAGCAACGCGGCGGCTAGCGGGAGTCGGACAGTTACGCAGTATTTT.

Note on this clonotype: A single base separates this from a much larger clone, so it may be a read error. This rearrangement joins TRBV29-1 to TRBJ2-2; 8 bases align to TRBD2. This CDR3 contains 17 residues. Trimming cost V 4 bases and J 7 bases; bases outside gene matches: 17. Germline CDR1 is SQVTM and CDR2 is ANQGSEA. CDR3: CSVGADGSGKDHGELFF. The CDR3 nucleotides read TGCAGCGTTGGGGCAGATGGTAGCGGGAAGGATCACGGGGAGCTGTTTTTT.

This clonotype is large by share. The CDR3 here is CASSHTELVNEQFF. The DNA for the CDR3 is TGCGCCAGCAGCCACACAGAGTTGGTCAATGAGCAGTTCTTC. V gene TRBV4-3 combines with J gene TRBJ2-1, with D unresolved. The CDR3 consists of 14 residues. Trimming removed 3 bases from V and 6 bases from J, with 12 bases in between. Germline values: CDR1 LGHNA, CDR2 YSLEER.

This rearrangement joins TRBV29-1 to TRBJ2-3, with TRBD2 identical over 10 bases. Per germline, CDR1 SQVTM and CDR2 ANQGSEA. CDR3 length: 16 amino acids. CDR3 coding DNA: TGCAGTGCCTCCCGGGCTAGCGGGAGTAGACCAGATACGCAGTATTTT. Its protein is CSASRASGSRPDTQYF.

The CDR3 sequence: CVVSESVSGNTIYF. DNA for the CDR3: TGTGTCGTCAGTGAGTCAGTTTCAGGAAACACCATATATTTT. This sequence joins TRBV10-3 and TRBJ1-3; the D is unclear. Germline loops: CDR1 ENHRY, CDR2 SYGVKD. This CDR3 has 14 amino acids.

The chain employs TRBV4-1 and TRBJ2-5, with 10 bases identical to TRBD2. V lost 1 base and J lost 2; bases outside the gene matches: 7. This CDR3 contains 17 residues. Germline assignment: CDR1 MGHRA and CDR2 YSYEKL. The CDR3 DNA reads as TGCGCCAGCAGCCAAGGGGAACTAGCGGGGCTACAAGAGACCCAGTACTTC. Protein product: CASSQGELAGLQETQYF.

Concerning this clonotype: The germline gene is not matched at one end of the junction; a read error may be the cause. The chain carries TRBV11-2 and TRBJ2-1; 9 positions match TRBD2. Germline V gene lookup returns CDR1 SGHAT and CDR2 FQNNGV. The CDR3 is made up of 16 amino acids. CDR3 loop: CACRVTGGRAGNEQFF. The CDR3 nucleotides are TGCGCCTGCAGGGTTACTGGCGGGAGGGCCGGCAATGAGCAGTTCTTC.

This chain connects TRBV4-1 to TRBJ2-1; 7 bases are shared with TRBD1. The CDR3 loop spans 16 amino acids. J lost 8 bases, V lost 0 bases, and 10 bases had no gene match. Looked up from germline, CDR1 is MGHRA and CDR2 is YSYEKL. CDR3 sequence: CASSQDNATGCYEQFF. The CDR3 DNA reads TGCGCCAGCAGCCAAGATAATGCGACAGGGTGTTATGAGCAGTTCTTC.

This chain links TRBV11-1 with TRBJ2-7; 10 bases agree with TRBD1. This CDR3 spans 15 amino acids. The germline CDR1 and CDR2 sequences are SGHAT and FQDESV (reference sequence). With 4 bases clipped from V and 10 bases from J, the junction kept 13 bases outside the gene matches. The CDR3 coding sequence is TGTGCCAGCAGCTCCGTCGGGACAGGGGATGCCGACCAGTACTTC. Encoded protein: CASSSVGTGDADQYF.

With respect to this clonotype: Given the absence of the conserved phenylalanine or tryptophan at the CDR3 end, a read error is likely. The limits of the CDR3 on the DNA are not certain, so only TCRdb's listed CDR3 is given. The chain uses TRBV11-2 and TRBJ2-5. The CDR3 adds up to 13 amino acids, both ends counted. CDR1 SGHAT and CDR2 FQNNGV come from the germline V gene. CDR3 amino acids: CARSLDIGEREYV.

The chain carries TRBV20-1 and TRBJ2-7; D might be TRBD2 (6 bases). Germline V gene sequence: CDR1 DFQATT, CDR2 SNEGSKA (reference sequence). The CDR3 has 14 residues. Trimming shortened V by 5 bases and J by 10 bases, and 24 bases separated the two germline ends. This CDR3 is CSAPGTASSYKQYF. In nucleotides, the CDR3 is TGCAGTGCTCCCGGGACTGCCAGCTCCTACAAACAGTACTTC.

With regard to this clonotype: An end of the junction differs from the germline gene, which may be a read error. V usage is TRBV11-2 and J usage is TRBJ2-2, with a possible D match to TRBD2 (5 bases). CDR1 is SGHAT, CDR2 FQNNGV, per germline. This CDR3 comprises 15 residues. The CDR3 reads CASSVEVGNTGELYF. In DNA form, the CDR3 reads TGTGCCAGCAGCGTAGAGGTAGGGAACACCGGGGAGCTGTATTTT.

In the case of this clonotype: The junction differs from germline at one of its ends, possibly a read error. The rearrangement joins TRBV11-1 to TRBJ2-7; D call uncertain. Germline assignment: CDR1 SGHAT and CDR2 FQDESV (reference sequence). This CDR3 is 12 amino acids long. CDR3 nucleotide sequence: TGTGCCAGCAGCTTAGGATACCTCGAGCAGAACTTC. Translating gives CASSLGYLEQNF. The variable domain in full, with the rest retrieved from reference TRBV11-1 and TRBJ2-7, is EAEVAQSPRYKITEKSQAVAFWCDPISGHATLYWYRQILGQGPELLVQFQDESVVDDSQLPKDRFSAERLKGVDSTLKIQPAELGDSAMYLCASSLGYLEQNFGPGTRLTVT.

This clonotype came up many times. The rearrangement links TRBV12-3 or TRBV12-4 to TRBJ2-7; TRBD2 might be the D (6 bases). The CDR3 totals 15 residues. V was trimmed by 8 bases and J by 0 bases, leaving 17 bases between them. The CDR3 region is CASSSLAHISYEQYF. The CDR3 DNA follows: TGTGCCAGCTCAAGTCTAGCGCATATCTCCTACGAGCAGTACTTC.

This chain uses TRBV12-3 or TRBV12-4 with TRBJ1-1, with no clear D. V lost 4 bases to trimming and J lost 6 bases, with 6 bases between them. This CDR3 has 11 amino acids. CDR3: CASSSDPEAFF. Written as DNA, the CDR3 is TGTGCCAGCAGTTCCGACCCTGAAGCTTTCTTT.

Note on this clonotype: At one end the junction does not follow the germline gene, possibly because of a read error. The V and J genes are TRBV29-1 and TRBJ2-1; D unclear. CDR1 SQVTM and CDR2 ANQGSEA come from the germline V gene. The CDR3 is 12 residues long. As DNA, the CDR3 is TGCAGCGCCCTAAGATACTACAATGAGCAGTTCTTT. Protein product: CSALRYYNEQFF.

A word on this clonotype: Germline and junction disagree at one end, which may indicate a read error. V is TRBV6-1 and J is TRBJ1-5; perhaps TRBD1 as D (5 bases). Germline CDR1 MNHNS, CDR2 SASEGT. The CDR3 spans 15 residues. CDR3 coding DNA: TGTACCAGCAGTAAAGGATGGGGGATCAATCAGCCCCAGCATTTT. It translates to CTSSKGWGINQPQHF.

Notes on this clonotype: The final CDR3 position lacks the conserved phenylalanine or tryptophan, pointing to a likely read error. This chain connects TRBV6-5 to TRBJ2-7, with D possibly being TRBD1 (6 bases). The germline V gene has CDR1 MNHEY and CDR2 SVGAGI. This CDR3 region has 15 residues. The CDR3 loop is CANSYKDSSSYEQYL. The CDR3 DNA follows: TGTGCCAACAGTTACAAGGACAGCAGCTCCTATGAGCAGTACTTG.